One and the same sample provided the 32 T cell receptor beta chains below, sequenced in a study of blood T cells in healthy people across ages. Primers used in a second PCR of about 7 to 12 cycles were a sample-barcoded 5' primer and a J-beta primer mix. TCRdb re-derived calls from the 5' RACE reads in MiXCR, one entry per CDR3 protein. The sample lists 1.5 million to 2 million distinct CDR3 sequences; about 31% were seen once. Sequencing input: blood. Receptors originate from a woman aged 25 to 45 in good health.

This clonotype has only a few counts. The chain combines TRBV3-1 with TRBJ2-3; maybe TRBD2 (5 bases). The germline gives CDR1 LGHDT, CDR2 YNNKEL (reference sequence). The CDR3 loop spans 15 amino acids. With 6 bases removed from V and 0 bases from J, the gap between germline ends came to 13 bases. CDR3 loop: CASRPRLTSTDTQYF. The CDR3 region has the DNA TGTGCCAGCAGACCGCGACTAACCAGCACAGATACGCAGTATTTT.

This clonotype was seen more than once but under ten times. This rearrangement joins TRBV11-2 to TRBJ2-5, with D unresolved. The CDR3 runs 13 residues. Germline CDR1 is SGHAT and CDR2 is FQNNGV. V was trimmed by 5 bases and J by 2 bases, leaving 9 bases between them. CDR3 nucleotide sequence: TGTGCCAGCAGCACTTATGGACAAGAGACCCAGTACTTC. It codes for CASSTYGQETQYF.

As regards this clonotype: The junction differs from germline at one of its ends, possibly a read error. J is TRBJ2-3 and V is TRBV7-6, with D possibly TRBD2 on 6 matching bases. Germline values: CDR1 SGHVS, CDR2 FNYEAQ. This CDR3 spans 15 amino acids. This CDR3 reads CACSLASVGTDTQYF. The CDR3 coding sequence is TGTGCCTGCAGCTTAGCTAGCGTAGGCACAGATACGCAGTATTTT.

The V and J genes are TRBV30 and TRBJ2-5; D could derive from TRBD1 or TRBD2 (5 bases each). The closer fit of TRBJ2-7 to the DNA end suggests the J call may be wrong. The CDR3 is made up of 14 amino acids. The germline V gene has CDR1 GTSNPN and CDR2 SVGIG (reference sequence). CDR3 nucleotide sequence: TGTGCCTGGAGAGTACAGGCCTATGGGGGCGAGCAGTACTTC. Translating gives CAWRVQAYGGEQYF.

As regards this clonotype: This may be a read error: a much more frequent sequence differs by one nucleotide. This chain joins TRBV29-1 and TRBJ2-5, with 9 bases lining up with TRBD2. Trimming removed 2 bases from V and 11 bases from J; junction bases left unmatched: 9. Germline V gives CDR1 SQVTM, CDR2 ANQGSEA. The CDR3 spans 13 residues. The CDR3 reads CSVERTSVDEQYF. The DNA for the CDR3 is TGCAGCGTTGAAAGGACTAGCGTCGATGAGCAGTACTTC. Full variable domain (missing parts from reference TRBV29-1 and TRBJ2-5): SAVISQKPSRDICQRGTSLTIQCQVDSQVTMMFWYRQQPGQSLTLIATANQGSEATYESGFVIDKFPISRPNLTFSTLTVSNMSPEDSSIYLCSVERTSVDEQYFGPGTRLLVL.

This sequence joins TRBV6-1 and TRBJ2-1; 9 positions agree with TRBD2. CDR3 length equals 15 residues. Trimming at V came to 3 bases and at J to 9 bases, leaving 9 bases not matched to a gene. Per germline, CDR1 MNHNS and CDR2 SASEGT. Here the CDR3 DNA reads TGTGCCAGCAGTGATCTGTTTGGGACTAGCTTTGAGCAGTTCTTC. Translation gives CASSDLFGTSFEQFF.

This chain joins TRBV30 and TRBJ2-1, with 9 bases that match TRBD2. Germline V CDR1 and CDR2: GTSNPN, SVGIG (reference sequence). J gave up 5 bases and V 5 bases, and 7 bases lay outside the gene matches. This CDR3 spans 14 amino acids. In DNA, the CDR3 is TGTGCCTGGGCTAGCGGGGCCGGGAACAATGAGCAGTTCTTC. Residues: CAWASGAGNNEQFF.

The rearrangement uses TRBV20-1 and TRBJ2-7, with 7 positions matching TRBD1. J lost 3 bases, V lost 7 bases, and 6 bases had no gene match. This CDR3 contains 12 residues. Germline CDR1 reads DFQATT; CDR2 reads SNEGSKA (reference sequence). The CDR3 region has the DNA TGCAGTGGAGGGGGCGGTAGCTACGAGCAGTACTTC. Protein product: CSGGGGSYEQYF.

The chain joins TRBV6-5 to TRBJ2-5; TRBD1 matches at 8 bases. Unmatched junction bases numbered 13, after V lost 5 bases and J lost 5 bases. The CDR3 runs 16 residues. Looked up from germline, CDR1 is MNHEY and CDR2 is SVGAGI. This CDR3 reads CASSPIRTGISETQYF. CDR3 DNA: TGTGCCAGCAGTCCTATAAGGACAGGGATCTCGGAGACCCAGTACTTC.

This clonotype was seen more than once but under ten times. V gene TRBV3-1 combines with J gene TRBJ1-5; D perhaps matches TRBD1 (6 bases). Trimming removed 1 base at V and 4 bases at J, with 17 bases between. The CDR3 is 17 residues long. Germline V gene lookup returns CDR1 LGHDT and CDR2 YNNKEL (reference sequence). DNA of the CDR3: TGTGCCAGCAGCCAAGCAGGGGCCGGGGGGAGGAATCAGCCCCAGCATTTT. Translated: CASSQAGAGGRNQPQHF.

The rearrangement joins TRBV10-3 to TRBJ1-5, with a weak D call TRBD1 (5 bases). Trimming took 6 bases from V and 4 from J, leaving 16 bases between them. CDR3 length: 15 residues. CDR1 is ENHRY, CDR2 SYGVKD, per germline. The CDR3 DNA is TGTGCCATCAGCTTAGACGGACAAGGGAATCAGCCCCAGCATTTT. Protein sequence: CAISLDGQGNQPQHF.

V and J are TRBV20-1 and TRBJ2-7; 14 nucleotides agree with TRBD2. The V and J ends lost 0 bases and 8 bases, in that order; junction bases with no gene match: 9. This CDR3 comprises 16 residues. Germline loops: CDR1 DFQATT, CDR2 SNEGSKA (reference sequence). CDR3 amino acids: CSARDPGGLAGAKQYF. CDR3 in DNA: TGCAGTGCTAGAGACCCGGGGGGACTAGCGGGAGCAAAGCAGTACTTC.

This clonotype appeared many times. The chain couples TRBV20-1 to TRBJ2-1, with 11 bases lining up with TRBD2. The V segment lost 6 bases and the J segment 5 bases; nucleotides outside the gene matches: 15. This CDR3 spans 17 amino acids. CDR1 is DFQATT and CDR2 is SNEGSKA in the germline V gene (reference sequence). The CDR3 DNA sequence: TGCAGTGCGACGACTAGCGGGGCCTCACACTTAAACAATGAGCAGTTCTTC. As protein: CSATTSGASHLNNEQFF.

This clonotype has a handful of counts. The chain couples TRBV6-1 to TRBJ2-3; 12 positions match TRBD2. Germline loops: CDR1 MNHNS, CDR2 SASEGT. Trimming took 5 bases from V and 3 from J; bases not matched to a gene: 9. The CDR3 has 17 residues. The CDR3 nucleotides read TGTGCCAGCAGTCATCGGACTAGCGGGGAGGGGACAGATACGCAGTATTTT. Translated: CASSHRTSGEGTDTQYF.

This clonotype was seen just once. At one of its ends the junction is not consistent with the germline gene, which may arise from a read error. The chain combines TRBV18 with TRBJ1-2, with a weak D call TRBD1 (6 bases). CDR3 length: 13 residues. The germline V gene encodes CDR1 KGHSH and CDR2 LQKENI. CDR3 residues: CVSSRPGDHGYTF. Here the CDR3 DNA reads TGTGTCAGCTCCCGACCAGGGGACCATGGCTACACCTTC.

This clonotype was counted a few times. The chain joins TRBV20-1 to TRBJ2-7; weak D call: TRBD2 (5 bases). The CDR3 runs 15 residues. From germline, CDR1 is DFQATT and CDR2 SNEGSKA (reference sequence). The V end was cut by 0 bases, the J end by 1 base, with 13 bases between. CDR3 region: CSARDWRRTSYEQYF. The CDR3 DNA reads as TGCAGTGCTAGAGATTGGAGACGGACTTCCTACGAGCAGTACTTC.

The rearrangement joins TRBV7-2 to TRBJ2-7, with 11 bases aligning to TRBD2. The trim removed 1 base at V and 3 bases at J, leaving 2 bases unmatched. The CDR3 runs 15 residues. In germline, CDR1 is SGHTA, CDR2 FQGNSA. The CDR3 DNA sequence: TGTGCCAGCAGCTTAGAAACTAGCGGGGGCTACGAGCAGTACTTC. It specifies CASSLETSGGYEQYF.

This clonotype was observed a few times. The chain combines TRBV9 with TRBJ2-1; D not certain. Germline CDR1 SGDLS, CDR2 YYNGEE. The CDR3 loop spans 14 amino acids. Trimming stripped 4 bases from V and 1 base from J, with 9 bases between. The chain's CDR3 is CASSPPRSYNEQFF. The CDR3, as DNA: TGTGCCAGCAGCCCCCCTAGGTCCTACAATGAGCAGTTCTTC.

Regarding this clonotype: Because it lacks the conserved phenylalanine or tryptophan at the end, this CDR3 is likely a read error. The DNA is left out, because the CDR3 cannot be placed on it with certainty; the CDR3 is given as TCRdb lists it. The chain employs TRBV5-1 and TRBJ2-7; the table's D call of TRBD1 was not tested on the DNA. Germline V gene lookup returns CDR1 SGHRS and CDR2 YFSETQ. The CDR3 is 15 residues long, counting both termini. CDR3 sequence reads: CASSLSQGYTYERYY.

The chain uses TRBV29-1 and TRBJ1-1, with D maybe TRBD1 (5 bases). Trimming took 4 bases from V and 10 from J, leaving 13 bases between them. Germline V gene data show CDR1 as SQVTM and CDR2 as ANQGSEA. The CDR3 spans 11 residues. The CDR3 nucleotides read TGCAGCGTTGGTTTCCCGGGGCGAGCTTTCTTT. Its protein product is CSVGFPGRAFF. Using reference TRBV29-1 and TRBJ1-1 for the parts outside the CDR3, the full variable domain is SAVISQKPSRDICQRGTSLTIQCQVDSQVTMMFWYRQQPGQSLTLIATANQGSEATYESGFVIDKFPISRPNLTFSTLTVSNMSPEDSSIYLCSVGFPGRAFFGQGTRLTVV.

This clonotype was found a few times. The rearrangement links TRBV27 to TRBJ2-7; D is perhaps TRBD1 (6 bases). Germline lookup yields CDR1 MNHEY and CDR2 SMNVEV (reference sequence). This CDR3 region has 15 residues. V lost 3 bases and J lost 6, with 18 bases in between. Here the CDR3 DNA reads TGTGCCAGCAGTTTTACAGGGCAAGGCGCGGGCGAGCAGTACTTC. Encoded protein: CASSFTGQGAGEQYF.

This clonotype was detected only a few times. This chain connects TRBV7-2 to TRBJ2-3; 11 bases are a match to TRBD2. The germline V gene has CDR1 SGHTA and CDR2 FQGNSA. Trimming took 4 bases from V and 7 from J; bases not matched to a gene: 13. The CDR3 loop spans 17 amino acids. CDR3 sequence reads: CASSYKLAGEIGNTQYF. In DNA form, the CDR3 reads TGTGCCAGCAGCTACAAACTAGCGGGGGAAATTGGAAATACGCAGTATTTT.

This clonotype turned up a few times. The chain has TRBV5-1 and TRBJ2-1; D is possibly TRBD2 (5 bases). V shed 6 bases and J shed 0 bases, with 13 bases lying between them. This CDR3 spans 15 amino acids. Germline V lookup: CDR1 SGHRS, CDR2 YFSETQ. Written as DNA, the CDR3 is TGCGCCAGCAACACCGACTACAGCTCCTACAATGAGCAGTTCTTC. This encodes CASNTDYSSYNEQFF.

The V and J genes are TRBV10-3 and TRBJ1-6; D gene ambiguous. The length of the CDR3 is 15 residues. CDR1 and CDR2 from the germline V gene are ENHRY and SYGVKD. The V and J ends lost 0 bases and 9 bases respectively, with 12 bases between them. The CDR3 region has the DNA TGTGCCATCAGTGAGTCCGGCCAGACGGGTTCACCCCTCCACTTT. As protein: CAISESGQTGSPLHF.

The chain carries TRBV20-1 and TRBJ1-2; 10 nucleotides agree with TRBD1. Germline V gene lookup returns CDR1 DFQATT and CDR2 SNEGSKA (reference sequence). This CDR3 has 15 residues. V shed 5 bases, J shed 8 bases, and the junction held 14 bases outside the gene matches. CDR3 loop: CSALRQGAYRWGYTF. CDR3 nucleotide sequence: TGCAGTGCTTTAAGACAGGGGGCATATAGGTGGGGCTACACCTTC.

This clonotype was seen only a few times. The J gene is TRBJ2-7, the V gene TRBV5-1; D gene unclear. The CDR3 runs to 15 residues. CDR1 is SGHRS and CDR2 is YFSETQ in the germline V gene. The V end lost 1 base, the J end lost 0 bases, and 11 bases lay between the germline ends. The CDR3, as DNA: TGCGCCAGCAGCTTGAGCCGCGAGTTCTCCTACGAGCAGTACTTC. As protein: CASSLSREFSYEQYF.

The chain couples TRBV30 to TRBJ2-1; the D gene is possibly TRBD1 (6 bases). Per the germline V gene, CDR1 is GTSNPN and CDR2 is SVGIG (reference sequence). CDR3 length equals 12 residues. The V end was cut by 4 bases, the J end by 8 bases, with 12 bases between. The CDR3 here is CAWTGDYDEQFF. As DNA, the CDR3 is TGTGCCTGGACAGGGGATTACGATGAGCAGTTCTTC.

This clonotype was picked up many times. This CDR3 is CASSWGSGYEQYF. The CDR3 region has the DNA TGTGCCAGCAGCTGGGGTTCAGGTTACGAGCAGTACTTC. The chain couples TRBV7-2 to TRBJ2-7; D not resolved. V lost 4 bases and J 4 bases, leaving 11 bases between the germline ends. The V gene's germline CDR1 is SGHTA and CDR2 FQGNSA. The CDR3 has 13 amino acids.

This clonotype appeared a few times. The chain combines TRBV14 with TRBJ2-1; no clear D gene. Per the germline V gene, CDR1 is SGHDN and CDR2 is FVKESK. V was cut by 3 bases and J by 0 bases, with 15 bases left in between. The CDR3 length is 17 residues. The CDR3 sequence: CASSQAPERSSYNEQFF. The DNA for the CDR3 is TGTGCCAGCAGCCAGGCCCCTGAAAGGAGCTCCTACAATGAGCAGTTCTTC.

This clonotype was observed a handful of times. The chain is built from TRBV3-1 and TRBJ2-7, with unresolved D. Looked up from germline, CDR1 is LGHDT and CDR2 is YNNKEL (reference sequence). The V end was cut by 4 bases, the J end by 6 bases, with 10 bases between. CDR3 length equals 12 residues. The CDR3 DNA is TGTGCCAGCAGCCCCCTTCAAGTCGAGCAGTACTTC. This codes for CASSPLQVEQYF.

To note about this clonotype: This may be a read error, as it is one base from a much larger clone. The chain's CDR3 is CSVSSRLLAGVQETQYF. The DNA of the CDR3 is TGCAGTGTTAGTAGCCGCTTACTAGCGGGAGTACAAGAGACCCAGTACTTC. V and J are TRBV20-1 and TRBJ2-5; 11 bases are shared with TRBD2. Germline CDR1 reads DFQATT; CDR2 reads SNEGSKA (reference sequence). Unmatched junction bases numbered 15, after V lost 7 bases and J lost 2 bases. The CDR3 spans 17 residues.

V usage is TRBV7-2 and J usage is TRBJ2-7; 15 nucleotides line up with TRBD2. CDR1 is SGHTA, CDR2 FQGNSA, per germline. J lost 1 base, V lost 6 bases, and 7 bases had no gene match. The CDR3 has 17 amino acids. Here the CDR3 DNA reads TGTGCCAGCAGGACCGGGACTAGCGGGGGGTGGTCCTACGAGCAGTACTTC. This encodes CASRTGTSGGWSYEQYF.